This TCR beta chain emerged from a study of T cell clonotyping in hematopoietic cell transplantation. Study-level information: Recipient samples before transplant were obtained post-cytoreduction.

Time point in this sample: recipient sample about 28 days before transplant, after cytoreduction. Recipient blood drawn about 28 days pretransplant and days 30, 100, 180 after. Sequencing used immunoSEQ multiplex PCR; TCRdb keeps in-frame clones, though not all of them. The sample lists 45,000 to 60,000 clones, about nine tenths seen once, with roughly 6% in the top ten. The ends were cut back, 3 bases at V and 1 base at J, with 12 bases in the middle. The germline gives CDR1 MDHEN, CDR2 SYDVKM. This CDR3 comprises 15 residues. The chain uses TRBV28 and TRBJ1-1; D is unresolved. This sequence originates from a man in his 60s with biphenotypic leukemia. Some clones in this sample may be carry-over from other donors' samples. The material sequenced was peripheral blood mononuclear cells, taken before stem cell transplant. Here the CDR3 DNA reads TGTGCCAGCAGTTTGGTGGGAATTCGGAACACTGAAGCTTTCTTT. Translation gives CASSLVGIRNTEAFF.